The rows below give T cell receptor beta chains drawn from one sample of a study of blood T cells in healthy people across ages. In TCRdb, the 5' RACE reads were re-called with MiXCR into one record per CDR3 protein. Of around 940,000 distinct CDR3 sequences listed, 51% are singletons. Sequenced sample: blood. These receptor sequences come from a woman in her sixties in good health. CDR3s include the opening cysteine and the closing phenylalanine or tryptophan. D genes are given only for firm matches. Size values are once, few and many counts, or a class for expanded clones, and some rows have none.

CDR3: CASSQAGAGKETQYF
DNA: TGTGCCAGCAGCCAGGCTGGGGCGGGTAAAGAGACCCAGTACTTC
J: TRBJ2-5
V: TRBV6-5
D: NA
size: NA

CDR3: CATSRTVYGEQYF
DNA: TGTGCCACCAGCAGGACAGTTTACGGCGAGCAGTACTTC
J: TRBJ2-7
V: TRBV15
D: NA
size: NA

CDR3: CASSEQLAGGWNEQFF
DNA: TGTGCCAGCAGTGAACAGCTAGCGGGAGGGTGGAATGAGCAGTTCTTC
J: TRBJ2-1
V: TRBV2
D: TRBD2
size: few

CDR3: CASSQGTAGLAKNIQYF
DNA: TGCGCCAGCAGCCAAGGGACGGCCGGCCTAGCCAAAAACATTCAGTACTTC
J: TRBJ2-4
V: TRBV4-1
D: NA
size: NA

CDR3: CSARPDEYEQYF
DNA: TGCAGTGCTAGACCTGACGAATACGAGCAGTACTTC
J: TRBJ2-7
V: TRBV20-1
D: NA
size: NA

CDR3: CAIRGAGTHQYF
DNA: TGTGCCATCAGGGGGGCGGGCACGCACCAGTACTTC
J: TRBJ2-5
V: TRBV10-3
D: NA
size: NA

CDR3: CASNAGGWSYEQYF
DNA: TGTGCCAGCAATGCAGGGGGATGGTCCTACGAGCAGTACTTC
J: TRBJ2-7
V: TRBV2
D: TRBD1
size: NA

CDR3: CASSLPEAGANVLTF
DNA: TGTGCCAGCAGTTTACCTGAGGCTGGGGCCAACGTCCTGACTTTC
J: TRBJ2-6
V: TRBV12-3/TRBV12-4
D: NA
size: NA

CDR3: CASSFVREKLFF
DNA: TGTGCCAGCAGCTTCGTGCGGGAAAAACTGTTTTTT
J: TRBJ1-4
V: TRBV7-6
D: NA
size: NA

CDR3: CASSQGTGWSDETQYF
DNA: TGCGCCAGCAGCCAAGGGACAGGGTGGTCAGATGAGACCCAGTACTTC
J: TRBJ2-5
V: TRBV4-3
D: TRBD1
size: NA

CDR3: CASSQDSGTSGTTDTQYF
DNA: TGCGCCAGCAGCCAAGATTCCGGGACTAGCGGGACCACAGATACGCAGTATTTT
J: TRBJ2-3
V: TRBV4-3
D: TRBD2
size: NA

CDR3: CASSAAGGTGDTQYF
DNA: TGTGCCAGCAGCGCCGCCGGTGGAACGGGAGATACGCAGTATTTT
J: TRBJ2-3
V: TRBV7-2
D: NA
size: NA

CDR3: CSAGLQGQGAEGYTF
DNA: TGCAGTGCTGGACTCCAGGGACAGGGGGCAGAAGGCTACACCTTC
J: TRBJ1-2
V: TRBV20-1
D: TRBD1
size: once

CDR3: CASSAGQGPFSGANVLTF
DNA: TGTGCCAGCAGCGCCGGACAGGGGCCTTTCTCTGGGGCCAACGTCCTGACTTTC
J: TRBJ2-6
V: TRBV9
D: TRBD1
size: NA

CDR3: CASSLVFIRSGTSQGEQFF
DNA: TGTGCCAGCAGCTTAGTTTTTATTAGGTCTGGGACTAGCCAAGGGGAGCAGTTCTTC
J: TRBJ2-1
V: TRBV11-1
D: TRBD2
size: NA

CDR3: CSARNPGLQAYEQYF
DNA: TGCAGTGCTAGGAACCCGGGACTGCAAGCCTACGAGCAGTACTTC
J: TRBJ2-7
V: TRBV20-1
D: NA
size: NA

CDR3: CSTSKRGQEAQYF
DNA: TGCAGCACCAGCAAGCGGGGGCAAGAGGCCCAGTACTTC
J: TRBJ2-5
V: TRBV29-1
D: TRBD2
size: few

CDR3: CASTLAGSTGELFF
DNA: TGTGCCAGCACCTTGGCCGGAAGCACCGGGGAGCTGTTTTTT
J: TRBJ2-2
V: TRBV6-2/TRBV6-3
D: NA
size: NA

CDR3: CASSFLGRVVSGYTF
DNA: TGTGCCAGCAGTTTTCTTGGCAGGGTTGTTTCCGGCTACACCTTC
J: TRBJ1-2
V: TRBV27
D: NA
size: NA

CDR3: CASSSRDNYNEQFF
DNA: TGTGCCAGCAGTTCCCGGGACAACTACAATGAGCAGTTCTTC
J: TRBJ2-1
V: TRBV2
D: NA
size: NA

CDR3: CASSLVAWEGNYEQYF
DNA: TGTGCCAGCAGCTTAGTCGCGTGGGAGGGGAACTACGAGCAGTACTTC
J: TRBJ2-7
V: TRBV7-9
D: TRBD2
size: NA

CDR3: CASSSAEYWETQYF
DNA: TGTGCCAGCAGTTCTGCGGAGTATTGGGAGACCCAGTACTTC
J: TRBJ2-5
V: TRBV28
D: NA
size: NA

CDR3: CASSYSWDRASETQYF
DNA: TGTGCCAGCAGTTACTCATGGGACAGGGCTTCGGAGACCCAGTACTTC
J: TRBJ2-5
V: TRBV6-5
D: TRBD1
size: many

CDR3: CASSLSTKGFNIQYF
DNA: TGTGCCAGCAGTTTATCGACAAAGGGGTTTAACATTCAGTACTTC
J: TRBJ2-4
V: TRBV28
D: NA
size: few

CDR3: CASSYCASGSFGETQYF
DNA: TGTGCCAGCAGTTACTGTGCTAGCGGGAGTTTCGGAGAGACCCAGTACTTC
J: TRBJ2-5
V: TRBV6-2/TRBV6-3
D: TRBD2
size: NA

CDR3: CASSPTGQGAREQYF
DNA: TGTGCCAGCAGTCCGACGGGACAGGGGGCGCGCGAGCAGTACTTC
J: TRBJ2-7
V: TRBV4-2
D: TRBD1
size: NA

CDR3: CASSLRRAHNEQFF
DNA: TGTGCCAGCAGTTTAAGGCGGGCTCACAATGAGCAGTTCTTC
J: TRBJ2-1
V: TRBV12-3/TRBV12-4
D: NA
size: NA

CDR3: CASSLRREGPQHF
DNA: TGTGCCAGCAGTTTACGGCGCGAAGGGCCCCAGCATTTT
J: TRBJ1-5
V: TRBV12-3/TRBV12-4
D: NA
size: NA

CDR3: CASSSNRGPSDTQYF
DNA: TGTGCCAGCAGTTCCAACAGAGGACCGTCGGATACGCAGTATTTT
J: TRBJ2-3
V: TRBV28
D: NA
size: NA

CDR3: CASSLEWAGAPYEQYF
DNA: TGTGCCAGCAGCTTAGAATGGGCGGGAGCCCCCTACGAGCAGTACTTC
J: TRBJ2-7
V: TRBV7-9
D: TRBD2
size: NA

CDR3: CSARVTDTQYF
DNA: TGCAGTGCTAGGGTTACAGATACGCAGTATTTT
J: TRBJ2-3
V: TRBV20-1
D: NA
size: NA

CDR3: CANPWPRATQYF
DNA: TGTGCCAACCCTTGGCCCCGGGCCACCCAGTACTTC
J: TRBJ2-7
V: TRBV28
D: NA
size: NA

CDR3: CASSLRYGELGFF
DNA: TGCGCCAGCAGCCTCAGATACGGCGAGTTGGGGTTCTTC
J: TRBJ2-1
V: TRBV4-1
D: NA
size: few

CDR3: CASSQGNMNTEAFF
DNA: TGTGCCAGCAGCCAGGGAAACATGAACACTGAAGCTTTCTTT
J: TRBJ1-1
V: TRBV3-1
D: NA
size: few

CDR3: CASSPLVRDPGWETQYF
DNA: TGTGCCAGCAGTCCTCTCGTCCGGGACCCCGGCTGGGAGACCCAGTACTTC
J: TRBJ2-5
V: TRBV12-3/TRBV12-4
D: NA
size: few

CDR3: CASSPPGTSGTQTQYF
DNA: TGTGCCAGCAGTCCACCGGGCACTAGCGGGACACAGACCCAGTACTTC
J: TRBJ2-5
V: TRBV28
D: TRBD2
size: NA

CDR3: CASSSSGWSGIFETQYF
DNA: TGTGCCAGCAGTTCCTCAGGGTGGAGCGGGATTTTTGAGACCCAGTACTTC
J: TRBJ2-5
V: TRBV27
D: TRBD2
size: NA

CDR3: CASSLGDRWQETQYF
DNA: TGCGCCAGCAGCTTGGGTGACCGGTGGCAAGAGACCCAGTACTTC
J: TRBJ2-5
V: TRBV5-1
D: NA
size: NA

CDR3: CASFRTPAYEQYF
DNA: TGTGCCAGCTTCCGGACACCCGCCTACGAGCAGTACTTC
J: TRBJ2-7
V: TRBV2
D: NA
size: NA

CDR3: CASSYSSRGEKLFF
DNA: TGTGCCAGCAGTTACTCGTCCCGGGGAGAAAAACTGTTTTTT
J: TRBJ1-4
V: TRBV6-6
D: NA
size: once

CDR3: CASSFGDGYGYTF
DNA: TGTGCCAGCAGTTTTGGGGACGGGTATGGCTACACCTTC
J: TRBJ1-2
V: TRBV28
D: NA
size: NA

CDR3: CASSLGGLATKETQYF
DNA: TGCGCCAGCAGCTTGGGGGGACTAGCGACAAAAGAGACCCAGTACTTC
J: TRBJ2-5
V: TRBV5-1
D: TRBD2
size: NA